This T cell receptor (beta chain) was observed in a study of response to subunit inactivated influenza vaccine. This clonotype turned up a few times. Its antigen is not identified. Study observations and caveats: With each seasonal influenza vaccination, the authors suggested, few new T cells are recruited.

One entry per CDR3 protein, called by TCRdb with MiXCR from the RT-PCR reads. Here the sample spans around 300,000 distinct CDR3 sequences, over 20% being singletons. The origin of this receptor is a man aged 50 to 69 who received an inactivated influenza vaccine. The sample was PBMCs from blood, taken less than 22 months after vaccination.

The CDR3 spells CATSRDRTGVGAFF. The CDR3, as DNA: TGTGCCACCAGCAGAGATCGAACAGGGGTTGGAGCTTTCTTT. The genes are TRBV15 and TRBJ1-1; 7 bases are shared with TRBD1. The germline V gene encodes CDR1 LNHNV and CDR2 YYDKDF (reference sequence). The junction had 8 bases not matched to a gene; V was cut back by 0 bases and J by 10 bases. The CDR3 length is 14 residues.